This is a list of T cell receptor beta chains from one sample in a study of blood T cells in healthy people across ages. TCRdb reprocessed the 5' RACE reads via MiXCR and lists one record per CDR3 protein. The repertoire has 650,000 to 1,000,000 distinct CDR3 sequences, roughly 40% of them found once; the top ten carry approximately 13%. The specimen sequenced was blood. These TCRs come from a man between 18 and 35 years old in good health. CDR3s include the opening cysteine and the closing phenylalanine or tryptophan. A D gene is named only where the DNA matches it firmly. The size entry is marked missing in some rows and otherwise reads once, few, many or a size class.

d_call	clone_size	v_call	j_call	cdr3_aa	cdr3_nt
NA	many	TRBV9	TRBJ2-3	CASSVVDPPDTQYF	TGTGCCAGCAGCGTAGTAGATCCGCCAGATACGCAGTATTTT
NA	many	TRBV7-9	TRBJ1-2	CASIQQEYYGYTF	TGTGCCAGCATTCAACAGGAATACTATGGCTACACCTTC
TRBD2	NA	TRBV7-2	TRBJ2-3	CASSPGLAGGREDTQYF	TGTGCCAGCAGCCCGGGACTAGCGGGGGGGCGGGAAGATACGCAGTATTTT
NA	NA	TRBV6-5	TRBJ2-1	CASSRTPNSYNGQFF	TGTGCCAGCAGTCGAACACCAAACTCCTACAATGGGCAGTTCTTC
NA	few	TRBV15	TRBJ1-2	CATGRDRAPGGGYTF	TGTGCCACCGGCAGAGATCGGGCACCGGGTGGTGGCTACACCTTC
TRBD1	NA	TRBV2	TRBJ2-7	CASSEEGQGGYEQYF	TGTGCCAGCAGTGAAGAGGGACAGGGGGGCTACGAGCAGTACTTC
TRBD1	few	TRBV29-1	TRBJ1-2	CSVGGQESGYTF	TGCAGCGTTGGCGGACAGGAAAGCGGCTACACCTTC
NA	NA	TRBV7-9	TRBJ2-7	CASSRTEYEQYF	TGTGCCAGCAGCAGGACGGAATACGAGCAGTACTTC
NA	many	TRBV10-3	TRBJ1-2	CAISENSGNGYTF	TGTGCCATCAGTGAGAATAGTGGGAATGGCTACACCTTC
TRBD2	NA	TRBV5-5	TRBJ2-3	CASSLEASGGWADTQYF	TGTGCCAGCAGCTTGGAAGCTAGCGGGGGGTGGGCAGATACGCAGTATTTT
NA	many	TRBV10-3	TRBJ1-2	CAITNLGAGYGYTF	TGTGCCATCACCAACCTGGGGGCAGGCTATGGCTACACCTTC